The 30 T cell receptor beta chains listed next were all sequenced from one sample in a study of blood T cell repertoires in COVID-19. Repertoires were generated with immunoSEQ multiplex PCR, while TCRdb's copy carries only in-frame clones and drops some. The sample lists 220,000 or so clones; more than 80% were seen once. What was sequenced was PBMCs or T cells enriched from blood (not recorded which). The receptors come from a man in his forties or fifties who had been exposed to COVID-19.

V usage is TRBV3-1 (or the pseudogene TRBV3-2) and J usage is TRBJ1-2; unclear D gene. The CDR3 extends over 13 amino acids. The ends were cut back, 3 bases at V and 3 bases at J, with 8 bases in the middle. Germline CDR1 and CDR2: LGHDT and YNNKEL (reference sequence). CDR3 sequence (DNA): TGTGCCAGCAGCCACCGGAGGGACTATGGCTACACCTTC. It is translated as CASSHRRDYGYTF.

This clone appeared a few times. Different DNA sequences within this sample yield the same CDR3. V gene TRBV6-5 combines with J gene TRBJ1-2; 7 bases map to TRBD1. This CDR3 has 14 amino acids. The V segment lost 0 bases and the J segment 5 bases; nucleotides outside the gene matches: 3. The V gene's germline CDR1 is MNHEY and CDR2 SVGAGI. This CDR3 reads CASSYSGTDYGYTF. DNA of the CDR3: TGTGCCAGCAGTTACTCGGGGACAGATTATGGCTACACCTTC.

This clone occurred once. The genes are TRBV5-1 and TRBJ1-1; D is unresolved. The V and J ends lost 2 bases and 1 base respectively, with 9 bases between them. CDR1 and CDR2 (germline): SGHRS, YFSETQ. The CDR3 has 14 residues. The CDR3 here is CASSFSGWNTEAFF. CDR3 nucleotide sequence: TGCGCCAGCAGCTTCTCGGGGTGGAACACTGAAGCTTTCTTT.

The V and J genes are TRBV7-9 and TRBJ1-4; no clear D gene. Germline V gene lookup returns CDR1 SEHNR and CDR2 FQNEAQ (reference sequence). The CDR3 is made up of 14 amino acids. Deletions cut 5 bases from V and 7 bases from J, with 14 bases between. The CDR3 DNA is TGTGCCAGCAGCCGTCGGGTAGGCGGTGAAAAACTGTTTTTT. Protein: CASSRRVGGEKLFF. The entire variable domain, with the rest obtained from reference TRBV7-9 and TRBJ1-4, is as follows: DTGVSQNPRHKITKRGQNVTFRCDPISEHNRLYWYRQTLGQGPEFLTYFQNEAQLEKSRLLSDRFSAERPKGSFSTLEIQRTEQGDSAMYLCASSRRVGGEKLFFGSGTQLSVL.

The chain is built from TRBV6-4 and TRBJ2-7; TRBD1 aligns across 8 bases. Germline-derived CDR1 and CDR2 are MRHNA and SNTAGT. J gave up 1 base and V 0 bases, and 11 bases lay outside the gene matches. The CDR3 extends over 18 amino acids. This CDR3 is CASSDSAGGEDGSYEQYV. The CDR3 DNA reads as TGTGCCAGCAGTGACTCCGCAGGGGGCGAGGATGGGTCCTACGAGCAGTACGTC.

CDR3 nucleotide sequence: TGTGCCAGCAGCCCCAGAGAGGCGGGACAGTGGGACTCTGGAAACACCATATATTTT. Protein sequence: CASSPREAGQWDSGNTIYF. This chain joins TRBV9 and TRBJ1-3, with 7 nucleotides matching TRBD1. The junction had 16 bases not matched to a gene; V was cut back by 4 bases and J by 0 bases. Germline assignment: CDR1 SGDLS and CDR2 YYNGEE. The CDR3 covers 19 residues.

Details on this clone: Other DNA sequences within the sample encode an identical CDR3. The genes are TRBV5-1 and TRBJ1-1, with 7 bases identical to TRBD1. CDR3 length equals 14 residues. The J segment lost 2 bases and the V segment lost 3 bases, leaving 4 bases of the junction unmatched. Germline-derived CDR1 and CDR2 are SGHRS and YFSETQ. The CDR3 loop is CASSSGTANTEAFF. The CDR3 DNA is TGCGCCAGCAGCTCTGGGACAGCCAACACTGAAGCTTTCTTT. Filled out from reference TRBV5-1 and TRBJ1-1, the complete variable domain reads KAGVTQTPRYLIKTRGQQVTLSCSPISGHRSVSWYQQTPGQGLQFLFEYFSETQRNKGNFPGRFSGRQFSNSRSEMNVSTLELGDSALYLCASSSGTANTEAFFGQGTRLTVV.

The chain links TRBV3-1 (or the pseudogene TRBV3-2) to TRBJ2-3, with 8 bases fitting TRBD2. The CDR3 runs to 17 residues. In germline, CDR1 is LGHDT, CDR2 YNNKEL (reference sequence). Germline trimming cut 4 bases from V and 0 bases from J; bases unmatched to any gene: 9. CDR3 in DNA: TGTGCCAGCAGCCCCTTAGGTAGCGGGGCTAGCACAGATACGCAGTATTTT. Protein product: CASSPLGSGASTDTQYF.

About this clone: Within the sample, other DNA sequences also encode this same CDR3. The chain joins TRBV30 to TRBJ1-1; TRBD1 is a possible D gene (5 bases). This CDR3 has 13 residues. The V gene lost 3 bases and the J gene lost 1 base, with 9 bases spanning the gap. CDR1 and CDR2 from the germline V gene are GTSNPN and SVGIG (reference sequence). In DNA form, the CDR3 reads TGTGCCTGGAGCCTTGACAGGAACACTGAAGCTTTCTTT. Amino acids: CAWSLDRNTEAFF.

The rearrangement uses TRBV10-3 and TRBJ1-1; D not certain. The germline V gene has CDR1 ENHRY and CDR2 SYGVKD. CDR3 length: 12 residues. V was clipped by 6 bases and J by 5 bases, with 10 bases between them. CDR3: CAIRATSTEAFF. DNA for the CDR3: TGTGCCATCAGAGCTACTTCTACTGAAGCTTTCTTT.

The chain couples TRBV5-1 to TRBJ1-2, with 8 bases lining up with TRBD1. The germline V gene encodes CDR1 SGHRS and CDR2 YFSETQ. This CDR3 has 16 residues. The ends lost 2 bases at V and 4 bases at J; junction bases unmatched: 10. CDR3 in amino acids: CASSLTGQGGPYGYTF. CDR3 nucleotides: TGCGCCAGCAGCTTAACCGGACAGGGAGGTCCCTATGGCTACACCTTC.

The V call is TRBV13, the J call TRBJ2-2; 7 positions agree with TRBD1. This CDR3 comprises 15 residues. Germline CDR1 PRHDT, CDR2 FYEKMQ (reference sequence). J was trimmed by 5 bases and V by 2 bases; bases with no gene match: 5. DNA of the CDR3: TGTGCCAGCAGCTTATATAGGGGGCCTACCGGGGAGCTGTTTTTT. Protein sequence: CASSLYRGPTGELFF.

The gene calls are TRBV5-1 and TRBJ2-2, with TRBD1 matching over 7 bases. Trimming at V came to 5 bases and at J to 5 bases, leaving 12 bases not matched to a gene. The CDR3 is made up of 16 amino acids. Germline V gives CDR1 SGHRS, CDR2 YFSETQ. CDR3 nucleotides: TGCGCCAGCAGATCTGAGGGGGCCCAGTTAACCGGGGAGCTGTTTTTT. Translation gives CASRSEGAQLTGELFF.

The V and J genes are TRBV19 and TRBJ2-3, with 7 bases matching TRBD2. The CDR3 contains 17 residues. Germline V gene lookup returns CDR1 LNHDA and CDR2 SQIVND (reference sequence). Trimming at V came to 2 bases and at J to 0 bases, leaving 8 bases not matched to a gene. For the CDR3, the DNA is TGTGCCAGTAGTATACAACTACTAGCGTCTAGCACAGATACGCAGTATTTT. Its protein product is CASSIQLLASSTDTQYF.

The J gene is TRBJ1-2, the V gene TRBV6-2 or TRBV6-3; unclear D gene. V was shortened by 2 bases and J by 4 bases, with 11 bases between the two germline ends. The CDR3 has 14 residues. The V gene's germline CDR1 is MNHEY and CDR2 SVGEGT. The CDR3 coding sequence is TGTGCCAGCAGTTACGGACTGGTGAGCTATGGCTACACCTTC. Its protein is CASSYGLVSYGYTF.

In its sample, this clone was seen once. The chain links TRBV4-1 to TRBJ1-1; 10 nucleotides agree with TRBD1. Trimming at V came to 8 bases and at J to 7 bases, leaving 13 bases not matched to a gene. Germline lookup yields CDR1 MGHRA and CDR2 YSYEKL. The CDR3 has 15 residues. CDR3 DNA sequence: TGCGCCAGCTTCGAACGGACAGGGGGAGGATATGAAGCTTTCTTT. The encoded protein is CASFERTGGGYEAFF.

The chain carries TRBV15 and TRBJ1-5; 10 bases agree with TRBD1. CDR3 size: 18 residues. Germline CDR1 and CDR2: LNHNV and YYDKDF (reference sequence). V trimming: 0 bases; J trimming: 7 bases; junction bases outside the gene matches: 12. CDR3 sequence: CATSRDLGTGVIDQPQHF. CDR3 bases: TGTGCCACCAGCAGAGATTTAGGGACAGGGGTTATAGACCAGCCCCAGCATTTT.

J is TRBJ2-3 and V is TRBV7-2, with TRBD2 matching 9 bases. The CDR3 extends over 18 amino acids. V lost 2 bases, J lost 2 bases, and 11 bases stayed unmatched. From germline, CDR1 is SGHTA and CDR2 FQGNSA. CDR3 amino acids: CASSLQAARLAVTDTQYF. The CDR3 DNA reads TGTGCCAGCAGCTTACAGGCGGCAAGACTAGCGGTCACAGATACGCAGTATTTT. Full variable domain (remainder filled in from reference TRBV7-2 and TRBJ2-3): GAGVSQSPSNKVTEKGKDVELRCDPISGHTALYWYRQSLGQGLEFLIYFQGNSAPDKSGLPSDRFSAERTGGSVSTLTIQRTQQEDSAVYLCASSLQAARLAVTDTQYFGPGTRLTVL.

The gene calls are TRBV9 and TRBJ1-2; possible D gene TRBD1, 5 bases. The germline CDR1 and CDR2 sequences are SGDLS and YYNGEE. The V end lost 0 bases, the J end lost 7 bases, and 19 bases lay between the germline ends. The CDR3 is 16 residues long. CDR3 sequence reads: CASSVDAQGAMGGYTF. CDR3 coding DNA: TGTGCCAGCAGCGTAGACGCCCAGGGCGCGATGGGTGGCTACACCTTC.

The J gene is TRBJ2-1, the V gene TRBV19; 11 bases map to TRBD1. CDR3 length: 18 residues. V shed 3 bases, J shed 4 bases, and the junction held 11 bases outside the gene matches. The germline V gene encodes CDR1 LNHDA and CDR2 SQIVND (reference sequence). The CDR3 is CASSMLGTGGLLYNEQFF. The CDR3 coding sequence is TGTGCCAGTAGTATGTTAGGGACAGGGGGACTTTTGTACAATGAGCAGTTCTTC.

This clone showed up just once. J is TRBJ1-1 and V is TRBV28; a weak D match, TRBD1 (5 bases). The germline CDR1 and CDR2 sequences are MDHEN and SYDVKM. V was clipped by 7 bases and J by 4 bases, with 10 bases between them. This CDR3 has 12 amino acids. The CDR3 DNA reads TGTGCCAGCACGCCAGGGTCCACTGAAGCTTTCTTT. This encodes CASTPGSTEAFF.

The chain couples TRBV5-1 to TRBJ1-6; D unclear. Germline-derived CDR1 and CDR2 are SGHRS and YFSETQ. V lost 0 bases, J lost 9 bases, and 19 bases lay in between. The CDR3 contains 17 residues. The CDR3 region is CASSLVFSRYYPSPLHF. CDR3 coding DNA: TGCGCCAGCAGCTTGGTTTTTTCGCGCTACTATCCTTCACCCCTCCACTTT.

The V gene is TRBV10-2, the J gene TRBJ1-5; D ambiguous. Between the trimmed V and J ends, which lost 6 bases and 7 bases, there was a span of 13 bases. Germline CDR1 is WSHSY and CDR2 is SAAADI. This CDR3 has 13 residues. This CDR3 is CASSELLGQPQHF. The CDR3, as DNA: TGCGCCAGCAGCGAACTTTTGGGCCAGCCCCAGCATTTT.

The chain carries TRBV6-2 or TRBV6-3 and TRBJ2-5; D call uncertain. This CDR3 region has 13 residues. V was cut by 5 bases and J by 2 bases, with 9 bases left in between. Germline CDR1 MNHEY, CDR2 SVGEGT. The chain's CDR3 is CASSAADQETQYF. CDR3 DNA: TGTGCCAGCAGTGCGGCGGATCAAGAGACCCAGTACTTC.

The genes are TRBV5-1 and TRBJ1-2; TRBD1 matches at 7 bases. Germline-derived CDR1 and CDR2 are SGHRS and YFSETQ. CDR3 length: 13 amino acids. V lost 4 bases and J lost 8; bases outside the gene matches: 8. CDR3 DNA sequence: TGCGCCAGCAGCATAGACAGGGAGGACGGCTACACCTTC. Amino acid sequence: CASSIDREDGYTF.

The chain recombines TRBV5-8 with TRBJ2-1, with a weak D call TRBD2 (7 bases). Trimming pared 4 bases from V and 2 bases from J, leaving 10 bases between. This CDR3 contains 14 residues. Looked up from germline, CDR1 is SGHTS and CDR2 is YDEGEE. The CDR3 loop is CASSRGAAYNEQFF. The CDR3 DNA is TGTGCCAGCAGCCGGGGGGCGGCCTACAATGAGCAGTTCTTC.

The DNA for the CDR3 is TGTGCCAGTAGAAAGGGACAGGGGAACACTGAAGCTTTCTTT. Amino acids: CASRKGQGNTEAFF. The J gene is TRBJ1-1, the V gene TRBV19, with 9 positions matching TRBD1. J gave up 1 base and V 6 bases, and 3 bases lay outside the gene matches. Germline V lookup: CDR1 LNHDA, CDR2 SQIVND (reference sequence). This CDR3 is built from 14 residues.

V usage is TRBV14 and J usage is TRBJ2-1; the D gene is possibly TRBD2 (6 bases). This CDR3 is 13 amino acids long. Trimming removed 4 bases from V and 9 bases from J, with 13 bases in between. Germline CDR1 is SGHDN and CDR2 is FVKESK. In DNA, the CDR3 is TGTGCCAGCAGCCCCCTTGGAGGGAGTGAGCAGTTCTTC. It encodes CASSPLGGSEQFF.

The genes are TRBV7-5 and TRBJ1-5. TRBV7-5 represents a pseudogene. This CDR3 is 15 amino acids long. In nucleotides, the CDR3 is TGTGCCAGAAGCTATGCCCGGGGAGCGAGTCAGCCCCAGCATTTT. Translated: CARSYARGASQPQHF.

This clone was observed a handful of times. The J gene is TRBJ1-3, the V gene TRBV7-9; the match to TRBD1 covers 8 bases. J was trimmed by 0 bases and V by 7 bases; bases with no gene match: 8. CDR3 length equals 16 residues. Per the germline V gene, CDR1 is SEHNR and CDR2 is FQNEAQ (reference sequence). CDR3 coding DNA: TGTGCCAGCAAGAGGGACAGGATCAACTCTGGAAACACCATATATTTT. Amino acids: CASKRDRINSGNTIYF.